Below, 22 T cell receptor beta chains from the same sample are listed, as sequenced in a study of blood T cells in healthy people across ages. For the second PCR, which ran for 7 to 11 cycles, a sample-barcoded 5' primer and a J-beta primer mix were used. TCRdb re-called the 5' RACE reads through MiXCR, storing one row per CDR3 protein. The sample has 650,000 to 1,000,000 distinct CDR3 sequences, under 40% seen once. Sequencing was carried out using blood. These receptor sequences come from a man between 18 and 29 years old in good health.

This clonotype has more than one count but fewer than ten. This CDR3 reads CASSYLGRTISTDTQYF. The CDR3 DNA reads as TGTGCCAGCAGCTACCTAGGACGTACGATCAGCACAGATACGCAGTATTTT. This sequence joins TRBV2 and TRBJ2-3; D is undetermined. Germline V gene data show CDR1 as SNHLY and CDR2 as FYNNEI. V was clipped by 6 bases and J by 0 bases, with 19 bases between them. CDR3 length: 17 amino acids.

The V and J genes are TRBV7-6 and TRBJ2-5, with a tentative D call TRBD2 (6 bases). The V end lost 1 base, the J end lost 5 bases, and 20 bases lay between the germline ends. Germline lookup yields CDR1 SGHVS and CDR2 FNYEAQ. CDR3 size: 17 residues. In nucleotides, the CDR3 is TGTGCCAGCAGCTTAGGAGGTCTGGCGGGGCGGTTGGAGACCCAGTACTTC. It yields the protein CASSLGGLAGRLETQYF.

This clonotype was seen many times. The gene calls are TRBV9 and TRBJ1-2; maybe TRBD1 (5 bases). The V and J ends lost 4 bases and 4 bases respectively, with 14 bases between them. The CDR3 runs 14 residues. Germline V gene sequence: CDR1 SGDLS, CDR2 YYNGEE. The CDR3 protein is CASSPGDGVYGYTF. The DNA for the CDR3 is TGTGCCAGCAGCCCGGGGGACGGTGTCTATGGCTACACCTTC.

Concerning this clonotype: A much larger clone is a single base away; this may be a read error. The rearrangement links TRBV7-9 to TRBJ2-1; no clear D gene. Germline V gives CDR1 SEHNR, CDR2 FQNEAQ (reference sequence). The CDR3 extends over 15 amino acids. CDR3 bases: TGTACCAGCAGCCCCCCGGACGCAACCTACAATGAGCAGTTCTTC. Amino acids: CTSSPPDATYNEQFF.

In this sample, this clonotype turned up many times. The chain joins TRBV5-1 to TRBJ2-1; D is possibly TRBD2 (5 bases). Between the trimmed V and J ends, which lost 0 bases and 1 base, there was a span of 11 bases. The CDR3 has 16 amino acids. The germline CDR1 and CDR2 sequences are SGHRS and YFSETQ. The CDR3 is CASSLAGGRSYNEQFF. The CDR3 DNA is TGCGCCAGCAGCTTGGCCGGAGGACGATCCTACAATGAGCAGTTCTTC.

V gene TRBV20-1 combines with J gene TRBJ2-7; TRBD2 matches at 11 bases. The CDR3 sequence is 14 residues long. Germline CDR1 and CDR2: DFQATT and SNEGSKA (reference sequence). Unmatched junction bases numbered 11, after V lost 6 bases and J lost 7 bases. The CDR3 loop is CSAPTSGGGNEQYF. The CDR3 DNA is TGCAGTGCCCCAACTAGCGGGGGCGGCAATGAGCAGTACTTC.

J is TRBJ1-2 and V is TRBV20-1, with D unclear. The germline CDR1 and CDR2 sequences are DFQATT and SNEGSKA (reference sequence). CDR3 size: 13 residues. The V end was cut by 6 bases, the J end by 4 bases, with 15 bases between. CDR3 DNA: TGCAGTGCCCCCGAAGGGCCTTCCTATGGCTACACCTTC. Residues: CSAPEGPSYGYTF.

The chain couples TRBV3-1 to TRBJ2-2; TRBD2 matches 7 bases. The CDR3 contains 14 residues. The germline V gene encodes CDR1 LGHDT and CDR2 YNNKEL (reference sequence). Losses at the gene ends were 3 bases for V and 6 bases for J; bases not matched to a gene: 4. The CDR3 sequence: CASSHSRGAGELFF. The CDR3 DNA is TGTGCCAGCAGCCACAGCCGGGGGGCCGGGGAGCTGTTTTTT.

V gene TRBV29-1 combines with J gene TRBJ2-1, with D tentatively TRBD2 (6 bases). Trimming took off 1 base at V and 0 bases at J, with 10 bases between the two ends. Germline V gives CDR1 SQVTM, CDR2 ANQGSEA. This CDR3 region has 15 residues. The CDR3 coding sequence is TGCAGCGTTGAAGGGAGGGGACTCTCCTACAATGAGCAGTTCTTC. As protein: CSVEGRGLSYNEQFF.

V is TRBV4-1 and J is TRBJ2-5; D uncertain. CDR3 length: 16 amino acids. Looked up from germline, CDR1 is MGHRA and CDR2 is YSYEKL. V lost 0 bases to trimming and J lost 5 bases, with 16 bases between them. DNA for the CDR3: TGCGCCAGCAGCCAAGATAATTGGCAGTCCGGGGAGACCCAGTACTTC. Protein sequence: CASSQDNWQSGETQYF.

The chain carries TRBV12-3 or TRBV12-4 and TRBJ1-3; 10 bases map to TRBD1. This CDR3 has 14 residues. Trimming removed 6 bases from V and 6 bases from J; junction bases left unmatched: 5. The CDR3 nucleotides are TGTGCCAGCAGGGGGACAGGGGACGAAAACACCATATATTTT. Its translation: CASRGTGDENTIYF.

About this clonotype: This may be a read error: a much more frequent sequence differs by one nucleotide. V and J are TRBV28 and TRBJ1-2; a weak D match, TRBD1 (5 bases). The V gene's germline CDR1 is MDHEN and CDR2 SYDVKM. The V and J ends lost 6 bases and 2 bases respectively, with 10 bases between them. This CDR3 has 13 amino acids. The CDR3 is CASRTEINYGYTF. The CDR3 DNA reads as TGTGCCAGCAGGACAGAAATAAACTATGGCTACACCTTC.

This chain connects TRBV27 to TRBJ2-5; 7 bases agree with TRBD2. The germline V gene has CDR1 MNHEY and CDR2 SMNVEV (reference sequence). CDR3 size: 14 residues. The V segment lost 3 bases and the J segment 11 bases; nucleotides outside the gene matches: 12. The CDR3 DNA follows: TGTGCCAGCAGTTTTATGTCTAGCGGTAATGAGCAGTACTTC. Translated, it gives CASSFMSSGNEQYF.

CDR3 sequence: CASRTGTAYEQYF. The CDR3 coding sequence is TGTGCCAGCAGGACCGGGACAGCCTACGAGCAGTACTTC. This chain joins TRBV6-5 and TRBJ2-7; TRBD1 matches at 7 bases. Germline assignment: CDR1 MNHEY and CDR2 SVGAGI. The ends lost 6 bases at V and 2 bases at J; junction bases unmatched: 4. The CDR3 runs 13 residues.

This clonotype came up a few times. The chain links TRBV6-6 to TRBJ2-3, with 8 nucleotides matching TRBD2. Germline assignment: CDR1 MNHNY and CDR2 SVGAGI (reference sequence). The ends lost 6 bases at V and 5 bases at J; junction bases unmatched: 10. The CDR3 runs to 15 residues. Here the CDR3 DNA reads TGTGCCAGCAGCTCCGGGGCGGGGGGTGTAGATACGCAGTATTTT. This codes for CASSSGAGGVDTQYF.

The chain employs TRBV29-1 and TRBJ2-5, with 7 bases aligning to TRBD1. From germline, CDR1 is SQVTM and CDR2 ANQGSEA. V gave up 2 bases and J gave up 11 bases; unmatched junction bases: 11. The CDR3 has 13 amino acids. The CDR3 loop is CSVEPTGDNEQYF. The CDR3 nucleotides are TGCAGCGTTGAACCCACAGGGGACAATGAGCAGTACTTC.

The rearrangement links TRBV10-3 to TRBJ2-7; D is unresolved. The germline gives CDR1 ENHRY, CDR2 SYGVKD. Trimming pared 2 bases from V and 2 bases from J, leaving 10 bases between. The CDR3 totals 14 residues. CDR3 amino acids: CAISEAQETYEQYF. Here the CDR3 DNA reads TGTGCCATCAGTGAGGCGCAGGAGACCTACGAGCAGTACTTC.

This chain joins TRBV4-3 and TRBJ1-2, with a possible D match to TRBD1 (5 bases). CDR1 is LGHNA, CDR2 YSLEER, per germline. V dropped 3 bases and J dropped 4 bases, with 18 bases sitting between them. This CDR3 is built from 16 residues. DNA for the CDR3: TGCGCCAGCAGCCAGGCCGGGGGGGGAGCATCCTATGGCTACACCTTC. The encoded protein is CASSQAGGGASYGYTF.

CDR3 DNA sequence: TGTGCCAGCAGCGTAGTTTCCGGGACTGAAGCTTTCTTT. As protein: CASSVVSGTEAFF. The rearrangement uses TRBV9 and TRBJ1-1; D remains unclear. Germline assignment: CDR1 SGDLS and CDR2 YYNGEE. V was pared by 0 bases and J by 5 bases, with 8 bases between. CDR3 size: 13 residues.

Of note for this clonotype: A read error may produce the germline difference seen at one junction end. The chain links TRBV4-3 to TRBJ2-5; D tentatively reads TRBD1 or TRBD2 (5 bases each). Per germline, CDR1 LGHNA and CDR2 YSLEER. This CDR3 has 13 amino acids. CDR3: CAGSPNWGETQYF. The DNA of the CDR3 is TGCGCCGGCAGCCCCAACTGGGGGGAGACCCAGTACTTC.

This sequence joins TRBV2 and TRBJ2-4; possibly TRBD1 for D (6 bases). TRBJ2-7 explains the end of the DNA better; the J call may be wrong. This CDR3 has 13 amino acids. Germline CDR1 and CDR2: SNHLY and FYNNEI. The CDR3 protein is CASSPTGFGEQYF. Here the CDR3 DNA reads TGTGCCAGCAGTCCTACAGGGTTCGGCGAGCAGTACTTC.

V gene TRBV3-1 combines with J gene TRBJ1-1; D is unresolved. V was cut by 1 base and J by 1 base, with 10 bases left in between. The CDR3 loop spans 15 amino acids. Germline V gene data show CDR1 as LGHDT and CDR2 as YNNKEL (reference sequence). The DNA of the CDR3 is TGTGCCAGCAGCCAAGGAAGGGTTGGGAACACTGAAGCTTTCTTT. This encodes CASSQGRVGNTEAFF.